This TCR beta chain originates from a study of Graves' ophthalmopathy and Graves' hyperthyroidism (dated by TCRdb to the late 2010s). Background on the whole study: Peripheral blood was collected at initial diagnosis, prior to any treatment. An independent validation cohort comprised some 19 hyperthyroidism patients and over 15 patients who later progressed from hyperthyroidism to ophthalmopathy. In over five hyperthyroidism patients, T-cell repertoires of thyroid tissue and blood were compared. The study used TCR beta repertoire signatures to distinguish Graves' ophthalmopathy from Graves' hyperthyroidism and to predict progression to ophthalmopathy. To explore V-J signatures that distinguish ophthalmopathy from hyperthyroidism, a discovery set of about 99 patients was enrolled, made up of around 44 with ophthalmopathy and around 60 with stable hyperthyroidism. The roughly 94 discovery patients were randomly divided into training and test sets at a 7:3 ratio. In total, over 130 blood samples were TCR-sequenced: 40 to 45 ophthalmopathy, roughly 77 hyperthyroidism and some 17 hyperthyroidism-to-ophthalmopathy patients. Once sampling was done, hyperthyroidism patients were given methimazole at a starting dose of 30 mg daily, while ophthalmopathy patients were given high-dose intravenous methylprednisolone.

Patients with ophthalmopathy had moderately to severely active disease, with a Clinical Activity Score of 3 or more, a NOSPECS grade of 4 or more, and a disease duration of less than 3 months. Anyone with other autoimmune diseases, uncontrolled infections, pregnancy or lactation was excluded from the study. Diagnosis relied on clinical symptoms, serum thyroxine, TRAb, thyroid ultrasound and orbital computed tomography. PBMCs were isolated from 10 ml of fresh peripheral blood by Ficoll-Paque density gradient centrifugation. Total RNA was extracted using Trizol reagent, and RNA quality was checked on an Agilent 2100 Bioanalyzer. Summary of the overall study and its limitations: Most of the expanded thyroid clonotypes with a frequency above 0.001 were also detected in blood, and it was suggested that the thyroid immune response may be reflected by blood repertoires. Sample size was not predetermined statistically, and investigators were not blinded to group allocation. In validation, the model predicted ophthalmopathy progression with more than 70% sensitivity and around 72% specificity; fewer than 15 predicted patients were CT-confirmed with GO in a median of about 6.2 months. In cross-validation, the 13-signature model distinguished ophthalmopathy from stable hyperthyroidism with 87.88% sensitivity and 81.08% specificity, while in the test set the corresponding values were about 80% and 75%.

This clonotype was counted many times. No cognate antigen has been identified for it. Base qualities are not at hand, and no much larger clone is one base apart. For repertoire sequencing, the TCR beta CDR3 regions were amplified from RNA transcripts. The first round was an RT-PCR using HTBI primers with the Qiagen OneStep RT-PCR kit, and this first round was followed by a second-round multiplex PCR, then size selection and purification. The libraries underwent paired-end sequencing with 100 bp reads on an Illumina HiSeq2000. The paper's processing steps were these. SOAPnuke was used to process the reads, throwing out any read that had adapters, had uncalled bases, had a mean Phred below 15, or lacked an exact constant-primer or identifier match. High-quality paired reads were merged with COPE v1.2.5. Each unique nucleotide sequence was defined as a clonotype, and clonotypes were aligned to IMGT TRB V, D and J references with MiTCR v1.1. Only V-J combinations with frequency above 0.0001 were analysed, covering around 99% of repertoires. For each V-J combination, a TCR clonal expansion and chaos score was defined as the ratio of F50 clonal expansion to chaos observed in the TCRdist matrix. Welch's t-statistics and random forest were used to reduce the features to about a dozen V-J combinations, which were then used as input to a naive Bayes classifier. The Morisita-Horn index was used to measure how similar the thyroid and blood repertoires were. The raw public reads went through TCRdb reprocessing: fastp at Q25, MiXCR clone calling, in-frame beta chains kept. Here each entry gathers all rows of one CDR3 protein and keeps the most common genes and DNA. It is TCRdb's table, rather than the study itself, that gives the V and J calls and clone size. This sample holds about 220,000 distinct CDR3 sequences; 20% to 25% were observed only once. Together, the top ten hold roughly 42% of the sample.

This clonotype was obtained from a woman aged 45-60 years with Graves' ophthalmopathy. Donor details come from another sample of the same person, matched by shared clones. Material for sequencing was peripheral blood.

The DNA sequence is TGTGCCAGCAGTCCACCGGGACTTCGAAGGGAGCTGTTTTTT. The resulting protein is CASSPPGLRRELFF. The chain is encoded by TRBV6-1 joined to TRBJ2-2, with TRBD2 tentatively as D gene (6 bases match). CDR1 MNHNS and CDR2 SASEGT were looked up in the germline V gene. Cut back by 5 bases and 9 bases, the V and J ends lie 16 bases apart. Its CDR3 holds 14 amino acids, cysteine through phenylalanine. The only DNA kept is the CDR3, 42 bases in frame from the first base.